This TCR beta chain was sequenced during a study of human T cells and chemical hapten exposure. Unique molecular identifiers were affixed to discrete cDNA molecules within the library. TCRdb analysed the RACE reads with MiXCR anew, one entry per CDR3 protein. Of about 40,000 distinct CDR3 sequences in the sample, approximately 3.4% were seen once. The sample's time point: patch test 2, 6 weeks after DPC sensitization. Treatment denoted: therapeutic diphenylcyclopropenone sensitization with weekly scalp DPC. The sample holds many counts of this clonotype. CDR1 and CDR2 from the germline V gene are MNHNS and SASEGT. The CDR3 extends over 20 amino acids. Unmatched junction bases numbered 17, after V lost 5 bases and J lost 0 bases.

Sequenced here: whole blood, sampled in connection with sensitization to the hapten diphenylcyclopropenone (DPC). The clonotype comes from a man aged 35-49 years with alopecia areata. Some clones in this sample may be carry-over from other donors' samples. The chain joins TRBV6-1 to TRBJ2-4, with 9 positions matching TRBD2. The CDR3 DNA is TGTGCCAGCAGTCGAGAATTCGGCGGGAGGGGAGGTGCAGCCAAAAACATTCAGTACTTC. This encodes CASSREFGGRGGAAKNIQYF.